The sequence of this T cell receptor (beta chain) was determined in a study of beta chain features in type 1 diabetes (dated by TCRdb to the late 2010s). For the study in its entirety: Mean age, gender distribution, total cell number and subset yield did not differ between patients and healthy donors. A total of some 100,000,000 sorted cells were examined across all samples, and the number of cells per subset was strongly correlated with RNA yield. In the study, TCRB repertoires of sorted circulating CD4+ T cell subsets from recently diagnosed type 1 diabetes patients were compared with those of matched healthy donors. Regulatory and stem cell-like memory subsets were obtained from only 8 patients and about eight healthy donors, while naive and central memory subsets were obtained from all 30 or so donors.

All of the isolated RNA was reverse transcribed with the High Capacity cDNA Reverse Transcription Kit, so expressed TCRB transcripts were sequenced. Naive, central memory and regulatory T cell samples underwent deep immunoSEQ sequencing, averaging approximately 3.3 million total reads per sample. After sorted cells were lysed in RLT buffer, RNA was extracted with DNase-treated RNeasy Micro or Mini kits, with the choice depending on cell number. To prevent cross-contamination, every cell subset was processed on its own, while patient and healthy donor samples were processed together. The immunoSEQ multiplex PCR was used to amplify TCRB sequences from cDNA, yielding 87-bp fragments that span the CDR3 region. Sequencing of the amplicons was performed on the Illumina HiSeq platform. The published analysis was carried out like this. Synthetic template baselines were used to correct PCR bias computationally, reads within Hamming distance 2 were collapsed, and singletons that could not be merged were discarded. Reads were aligned to IMGT to assign V, D and J genes, CDR3 length, and insertions or deletions at six rearrangement sites. Within each subset, clonotype counts were normalized to sorted cell number, after which true diversity and Gini coefficients were computed with the tcR R package. Repertoire sharing was quantified using the overlap coefficient calculated on TCRB nucleotide sequences. As a proxy for the pre-selection repertoire, out-of-frame TCRB sequences from naive cells were analyzed. The source is immuneACCESS, and TCRdb retained only in-frame sequences with V and J called. Part of the clones is not carried over; for the studies checked, unresolved V genes explain less than half of this, and the remainder is unexplained. D and trimming come from the DNA, and the V and J calls and clone size come from that table. The sample profile shows nearly 250,000 clones; 13% to 15% of them were found once. Roughly 0.028% of the sample rests with the top ten.

Points the paper makes about the study in general: PCR might favor shorter templates, but patient and control samples were amplified and corrected together, so any skew would affect both groups equally. Because the HLA sub-analyses included only small numbers of individuals, any influence of HLA type on TCRB rearrangement was left unresolved. In all four CD4+ subsets, TCRB CDR3 length was moderately but significantly shorter in type 1 diabetes patients. At VDJ recombination sites, type 1 diabetes patients had fewer insertions and more deleted nucleotides, which implies abnormalities in thymic rearrangement. Because cDNA rather than genomic DNA was sequenced, highly expressing activated cells could have been over-represented, although no difference in activation and CD3 levels was found between groups. The naive, central memory and regulatory TCRB repertoires appeared to resemble one another more closely among patients than among healthy donors.

This clone turned up a few times. This clone's antigen is unknown. No base quality information exists; no much larger clone differs at one position. Each donor gave one peripheral blood draw, averaging approximately 120 mL, which was collected into heparinised tubes. Using a panel that included CD45RO, CCR7, CD25, CD127, CD95 and CD27, naive, central memory, regulatory and stem cell-like memory CD4+ T cells were sorted on a BD FACSAria II. Every sorted population had a purity above 98%. PBMCs were isolated immediately by Lymphoprep density gradient centrifugation and stained directly without culture. So that batch effects would be minimized, each experiment stained and sorted samples in pairs, pairing one healthy donor with one patient. The sequence was collected from a middle-aged woman in good health. The sample consisted of naive CD4+ T cells from blood. Interpreted using the paper, the cell subset or site label stands for: true naive CD4+ T cells.

The CDR3: CASSMRQAATNEKLFF. The bases read TGTGCCAGCAGCATGCGACAGGCTGCAACTAATGAAAAACTGTTTTTT. This receptor chain uses TRBV11-2 and TRBJ1-4; D gene: possibly TRBD1, on 6 matching bases. The CDR3 starts with the cysteine, ends with the phenylalanine, and has 16 residues. Only the CDR3 part of the read is kept: 48 bases, read in frame from the first base. V is pared back by 5 bases and J by 0 bases, with 13 bases lying between the germline termini. The CDR1 and CDR2 encoded by the germline V gene are SGHAT and FQNNGV.